The present T cell receptor (beta chain) was sequenced within a study of prognosis after radiotherapy for stage I lung cancer. Study-wide background: Individuals diagnosed with stage I non-small cell lung cancer underwent enrollment between 2018 and 2019.

The sample holds a few counts of this clonotype. Its antigen remains unknown. A single base separates this from a much larger clone, so it may be a read error. Trimming removed 6 bases from V and 2 bases from J, with 11 bases in between. This CDR3 is 12 amino acids long. Germline loops: CDR1 SQVTM, CDR2 ANQGSEA. From genomic DNA, two-round multiplex PCR was used to amplify TCR beta CDR3. Primers specific to each TRBV and TRBJ gene drove first-round PCR. One entry per CDR3 protein, called by TCRdb with MiXCR from the multiplex PCR reads. The table lists roughly 11,000 distinct CDR3 sequences, around 55% of them singletons. Whole-study findings and limits: The question of whether the expanded TCR clones were tumor-specific was not determined.

The sample consisted of PBMCs, taken before or after stereotactic body radiation therapy (not recorded which). The chain joins TRBV29-1 to TRBJ2-7, with unresolved D. The TCR sequence derives from a donor aged 50 or older with non-small cell lung cancer. The CDR3 is CSVLQVAYEQYF. CDR3 nucleotides: TGCAGCGTGCTTCAGGTGGCCTACGAGCAGTACTTC.